The subject of this entry is one T cell receptor (beta chain). Its antigen is as yet unknown. Sequencing was performed with immunoSEQ multiplex PCR; in TCRdb, only in-frame clones are kept and a portion is missing. Of tens of thousands of clones listed, about 85% are singletons. The sample is drawn from a study of T cells in narcolepsy. About the study: Enrolled donors included narcolepsy type 1 or type 2 patients and healthy controls. Study observations and caveats: Autoreactive clonotypes reportedly recurred in blood of same and different patients, not controls. In some patient and control memory CD4+ samples, autoreactive clones were absent. Same-patient CSF and blood CD4+ T cell clonotypes included HCRT-specific and TRIB2-specific autoreactive ones.

The sequence derives from a human donor with narcolepsy. Material: CD45RA- memory CD4+ T cells from PBMCs.

The CDR3 reads CASSLRDPPGNTEAFF. The CDR3 DNA reads as TGTGCCAGCAGCTTACGGGACCCTCCGGGGAACACTGAAGCTTTCTTT. V is TRBV7-8 and J is TRBJ1-1; D possibly corresponds to TRBD1 (5 bases). This CDR3 spans 16 amino acids. The germline gives CDR1 SGHVS, CDR2 FQNEAQ. The germline V and J ends were trimmed by 2 bases and 1 base, with 14 bases remaining between them.